The T cell receptor (beta chain) under discussion was sequenced for a study of T-cell memory formation after mild COVID-19. Whole-study findings and limits: Cross-reactive memory apparently joined, as some responding clones appeared in pre-infection memory. Second-wave clones that peaked on day 37 lacked confirmed SARS-CoV-2 specificity. CD4+ clones that contracted lay mainly in CM and EM; CD8+ ones lay in EMRA.

V was shortened by 3 bases and J by 10 bases, with 25 bases between the two germline ends. Germline CDR1 and CDR2: MNHEY and SVGAGI. The CDR3 is made up of 17 amino acids. TCRdb redid the calling of the 5' RACE reads with MiXCR, one entry per CDR3 protein. The sample holds 250,000 to 300,000 distinct CDR3 sequences, under 20% seen once. This clonotype has more than one count but fewer than ten. Antigen: not known. This chain uses TRBV6-5 with TRBJ2-1; maybe TRBD2 (5 bases). Sequenced sample: PBMCs or a T cell subset sorted from them (not recorded which). This receptor was obtained from a man in his late teens or twenties who had mild COVID-19 (a few samples of this study predate the infection). Cell type and time point are not known. The CDR3 DNA sequence: TGTGCCAGCAGTTATTCCCATGGAGCGGATGCCCCATGGGAGCAGTTCTTC. Protein: CASSYSHGADAPWEQFF.